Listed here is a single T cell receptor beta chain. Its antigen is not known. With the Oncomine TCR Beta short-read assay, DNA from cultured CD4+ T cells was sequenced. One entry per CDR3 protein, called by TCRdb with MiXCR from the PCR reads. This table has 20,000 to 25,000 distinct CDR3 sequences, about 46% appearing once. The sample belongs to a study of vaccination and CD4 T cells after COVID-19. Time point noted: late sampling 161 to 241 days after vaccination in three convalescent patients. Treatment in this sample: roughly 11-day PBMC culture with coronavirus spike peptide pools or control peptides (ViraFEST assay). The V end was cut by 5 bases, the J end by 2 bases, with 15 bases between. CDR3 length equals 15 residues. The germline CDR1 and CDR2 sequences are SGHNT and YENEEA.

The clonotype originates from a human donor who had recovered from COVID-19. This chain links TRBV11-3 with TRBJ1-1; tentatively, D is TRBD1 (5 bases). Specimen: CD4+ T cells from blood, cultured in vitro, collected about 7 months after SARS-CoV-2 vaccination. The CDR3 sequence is CASSLPRGANTEAFF. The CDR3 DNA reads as TGTGCCAGCAGCCTGCCTAGGGGAGCAAACACTGAAGCTTTCTTT.